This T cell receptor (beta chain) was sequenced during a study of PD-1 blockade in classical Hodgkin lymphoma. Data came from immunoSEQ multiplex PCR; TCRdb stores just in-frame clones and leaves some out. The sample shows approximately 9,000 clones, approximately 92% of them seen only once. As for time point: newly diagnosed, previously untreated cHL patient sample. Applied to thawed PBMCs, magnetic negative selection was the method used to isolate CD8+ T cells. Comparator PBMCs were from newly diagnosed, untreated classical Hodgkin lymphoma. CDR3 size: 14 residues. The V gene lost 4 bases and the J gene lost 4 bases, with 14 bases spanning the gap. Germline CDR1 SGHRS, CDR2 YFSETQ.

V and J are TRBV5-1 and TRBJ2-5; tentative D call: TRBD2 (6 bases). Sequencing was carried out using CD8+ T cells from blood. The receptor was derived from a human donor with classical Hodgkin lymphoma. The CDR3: CASSPPGLGETQYF. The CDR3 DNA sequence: TGCGCCAGCAGCCCGCCGGGACTCGGAGAGACCCAGTACTTC.